These 13 T cell receptor beta chains originate from one sample sequenced in a study of blood T cell repertoires in COVID-19 (dated by TCRdb to 2020 to 2021). Receptor libraries were prepared by the immunoSEQ multiplex PCR assay. TCRdb stores this immuneACCESS table with in-frame sequences only. Part of the clones is absent; in the studies checked, under half of the shortfall reflects unresolved V genes, and no reason is known for the rest. This sample is represented by approximately 140,000 clones; roughly 84% of them were singletons. Roughly 2% of the sample belongs to the ten largest clones. Input material: peripheral blood. Receptors were obtained from a man between 65 and 85 years old with acute or convalescent COVID-19.

The chain combines TRBV11-2 with TRBJ2-2; 9 nucleotides match TRBD2. The V and J ends lost 0 bases and 3 bases, in that order; junction bases with no gene match: 14. The CDR3 has 20 amino acids. The germline gives CDR1 SGHAT, CDR2 FQNNGV. The CDR3 coding sequence is TGTGCCAGCAGCTTAGATTTGCGCGGGGGGGCCGTCGGGGACACCGGGGAGCTGTTTTTT. Protein sequence: CASSLDLRGGAVGDTGELFF.

The chain employs TRBV4-2 and TRBJ2-1; tentatively, D is TRBD2 (7 bases). V lost 0 bases, J lost 4 bases, and 16 bases lay in between. The CDR3 is 17 residues long. The germline V gene has CDR1 LGHNA and CDR2 YNFKEQ. The CDR3 region has the DNA TGTGCCAGCAGCCAAGATGGGGGCGGGAGCCCTTACAATGAGCAGTTCTTC. Translation gives CASSQDGGGSPYNEQFF.

The gene calls are TRBV5-1 and TRBJ2-3; possible D gene TRBD2, 5 bases. The CDR3 is made up of 16 amino acids. Per the germline V gene, CDR1 is SGHRS and CDR2 is YFSETQ. V lost 0 bases, J lost 2 bases, and 13 bases lay in between. The CDR3 here is CASSLDVGAATDTQYF. Here the CDR3 DNA reads TGCGCCAGCAGCTTGGACGTGGGAGCGGCCACAGATACGCAGTATTTT.

The chain couples TRBV7-9 to TRBJ2-1; possibly TRBD1 for D (5 bases). The germline V gene has CDR1 SEHNR and CDR2 FQNEAQ (reference sequence). Trimming took 5 bases from V and 3 from J, leaving 17 bases between them. The CDR3 covers 16 residues. CDR3 loop: CASSPRSQGLYNEQFF. The DNA for the CDR3 is TGTGCCAGCAGCCCCCGTAGTCAGGGTCTCTACAATGAGCAGTTCTTC.

The V and J genes are TRBV28 and TRBJ2-3; 8 positions agree with TRBD1. Per germline, CDR1 MDHEN and CDR2 SYDVKM. Trimming removed 3 bases from V and 4 bases from J; junction bases left unmatched: 9. CDR3 size: 16 residues. In DNA, the CDR3 is TGTGCCAGCAGTTTGTGGGCAGGGGGCGAACCAGATACGCAGTATTTT. It codes for CASSLWAGGEPDTQYF.

The chain combines TRBV3-1 (or the pseudogene TRBV3-2) with TRBJ2-5; maybe TRBD2 (5 bases). The CDR3 is made up of 16 amino acids. Per the germline V gene, CDR1 is LGHDT and CDR2 is YNNKEL (reference sequence). V gave up 4 bases and J gave up 5 bases, with 20 bases separating them. In DNA, the CDR3 is TGTGCCAGCAGCCCCCTCCGCCAGGTGGACTTCGAGACCCAGTACTTC. As protein: CASSPLRQVDFETQYF.

This clone occurred once. The chain joins TRBV28 to TRBJ2-1; D is possibly TRBD1 (5 bases). The germline V gene has CDR1 MDHEN and CDR2 SYDVKM. Trimming removed 8 bases at V and 2 bases at J, with 10 bases between. CDR3 size: 13 residues. CDR3 protein: CASLQGTYNEQFF. DNA of the CDR3: TGTGCCAGCCTCCAGGGAACCTACAATGAGCAGTTCTTC. Combining the CDR3 with reference TRBV28 and TRBJ2-1 gives the whole variable domain DVKVTQSSRYLVKRTGEKVFLECVQDMDHENMFWYRQDPGLGLRLIYFSYDVKMKEKGDIPEGYSVSREKKERFSLILESASTNQTSMYLCASLQGTYNEQFFGPGTRLTVL.

This rearrangement joins TRBV19 to TRBJ1-5; no reliable D call. Germline V gene lookup returns CDR1 LNHDA and CDR2 SQIVND (reference sequence). This CDR3 spans 12 amino acids. V was trimmed by 4 bases and J by 7 bases, leaving 8 bases between them. Written as DNA, the CDR3 is TGTGCCAGTAGTACCCCCCGGCAGCCCCAGCATTTT. The encoded protein is CASSTPRQPQHF.

The chain links TRBV19 to TRBJ1-6, with a possible D match to TRBD1 (6 bases). This CDR3 comprises 13 residues. Germline V gene sequence: CDR1 LNHDA, CDR2 SQIVND (reference sequence). Trimming stripped 8 bases from V and 5 bases from J, with 10 bases between. CDR3 region: CASSGTNNSPLHF. The CDR3, as DNA: TGTGCCAGTTCCGGGACAAATAATTCACCCCTCCACTTT.

The chain is built from TRBV4-2 and TRBJ2-6, with TRBD1 matching 9 bases. V gave up 0 bases and J gave up 4 bases; unmatched junction bases: 10. Germline V lookup: CDR1 LGHNA, CDR2 YNFKEQ. The CDR3 runs 19 residues. The CDR3 reads CASSQEPGTGYTGANVLTF. CDR3 DNA sequence: TGTGCCAGCAGCCAAGAGCCCGGGACAGGGTATACAGGGGCCAACGTCCTGACTTTC.

The chain joins TRBV12-3 or TRBV12-4 to TRBJ2-2; D ambiguous. There are 13 residues in the CDR3. V was shortened by 6 bases and J by 5 bases, with 10 bases between the two germline ends. The CDR3 nucleotides are TGTGCCAGCAGCCGACTGGAAACCGGGGAGCTGTTTTTT. It translates to CASSRLETGELFF.

The chain links TRBV7-6 to TRBJ2-2; TRBD2 matches 10 bases. Losses at the gene ends were 5 bases for V and 1 base for J; bases not matched to a gene: 1. Germline CDR1 and CDR2: SGHVS and FNYEAQ. The CDR3 spans 15 residues. Written as DNA, the CDR3 is TGTGCCAGCAGCGGACTAGCGGTGAACACCGGGGAGCTGTTTTTT. As protein: CASSGLAVNTGELFF. Full variable domain (missing parts from reference TRBV7-6 and TRBJ2-2): GAGVSQSPRYKVTKRGQDVALRCDPISGHVSLYWYRQALGQGPEFLTYFNYEAQQDKSGLPNDRFSAERPEGSISTLTIQRTEQRDSAMYRCASSGLAVNTGELFFGEGSRLTVL.

This clone was counted a single time. The J gene is TRBJ1-3, the V gene TRBV6-5; D not resolved. Trimming took off 6 bases at V and 4 bases at J, with 7 bases between the two ends. Germline CDR1 and CDR2: MNHEY and SVGAGI. The CDR3 is made up of 12 amino acids. The DNA for the CDR3 is TGTGCCAGCAGGTCTGAGGGAAACACCATATATTTT. Protein sequence: CASRSEGNTIYF.